The following is a T cell receptor (beta chain) sequence with its context. TCRdb used MiXCR to reprocess the 5' RACE reads, holding one entry per CDR3 protein. The data contain approximately 890,000 distinct CDR3 sequences, approximately 13% of them seen just once; the ten biggest clones take up about 1.6%. CDR1 and CDR2 from the germline V gene are SGHTA and FQGNSA. The CDR3 totals 16 residues. Germline trimming cut 6 bases from V and 4 bases from J; bases unmatched to any gene: 11. This record belongs to a study of identical twins. A further study also used this sample, focusing on yellow fever vaccine responses in identical twins.

Input material: PBMCs. The receptor comes from a young woman in good health. The rearrangement uses TRBV7-2 and TRBJ2-5; 10 bases match TRBD2. DNA for the CDR3: TGTGCCAGCAGTTCGGTGGGGACTAGCGCTCGAGAGACCCAGTACTTC. Its translation is CASSSVGTSARETQYF.